This T cell receptor (beta chain) was identified in a study of CD8 T cells in Susac syndrome (dated by TCRdb to about 2019). Looking at the study overall: Whether CD8+ T cell activation and differentiation in Susac syndrome was antigen driven was tested using repertoire sequencing.

As to this clonotype: No cognate antigen has been identified for it. Nothing much larger sits one base from this clone, and base qualities are not available.

Peripheral blood CD8+ and CD4+ T cells from healthy donors, Susac syndrome patients and multiple sclerosis patients were profiled using high-throughput TCR beta sequencing. Healthy donors were included as age- and sex-matched controls. CD8+ TEMRA cells were enriched by FACS, while bulk CD8+ and CD4+ T cells were purified by magnetic negative isolation. Blood was drawn into EDTA tubes, processed within 24 hours, and PBMCs were isolated by density gradient centrifugation. PBMCs intended for TCR sequencing were frozen in liquid nitrogen and were later thawed in a 37 degrees C water bath. Purity of sorted or isolated CD4+, CD8+ and CD8+ TEMRA cells was at least 90%. RNA was extracted with the RNeasy kit and about 0.5 to 1 ug was reverse transcribed using random hexamers. The immunoSEQ multiplex PCR assay, which covers 54 Vbeta and 13 Jbeta segments, was used to amplify TCR beta CDR3 regions. PCR amplification bias was corrected using a synthetic template baseline for primer optimization and computational correction. The authors' analysis ran thus. Reads were assigned to V, D and J genes according to IMGT and analyzed in immunoSEQ Analyzer, with only productive sequences retained. Clonality was computed as one minus Shannon entropy normalized by log2 of the number of productive unique sequences. For each patient and control, public and private clones were evaluated among the 100 most prevalent clones. Susac-specific clones were defined as absent from healthy and MS cohorts, 1052 published viral clones and other ImmuneACCESS disease sequences. TCRdb applied fastp at Q25 and MiXCR to the public reads, then kept only in-frame beta chains. Each entry is one CDR3 protein sequence, shown with its most common DNA and genes. Clone size and V and J calls follow TCRdb, not the original study. This sample has roughly 200,000 distinct CDR3 sequences in its table, and 90% to 95% of those were observed once. 0.1% of the sample comes from the top ten.

At the junction V is shortened by 3 bases and J by 1 base, with 27 bases in between. Reading from cysteine to phenylalanine, the CDR3 counts 20 amino acids. Only the CDR3 portion is preserved as DNA: 60 bases, with reading frame beginning at the first base. In the germline V gene, CDR1 corresponds to SGHVS and CDR2 to FNYEAQ. Overall study results and their limits: The number of individuals in the TCR sequencing and HLA analysis was recognized as being relatively small.

Sequenced material: CD4+ T cells from PBMCs. The chain was built from TRBV7-6 and TRBJ1-1; TRBD1 is a possible D gene, resting on 5 matching bases. The receptor comes from a human donor in good health. The CDR3 reads as follows: CASSFEVWGRPPPRNTEAFF. The DNA sequence reads TGTGCCAGCAGCTTCGAAGTCTGGGGACGTCCGCCACCGCGGAACACTGAAGCTTTCTTT.